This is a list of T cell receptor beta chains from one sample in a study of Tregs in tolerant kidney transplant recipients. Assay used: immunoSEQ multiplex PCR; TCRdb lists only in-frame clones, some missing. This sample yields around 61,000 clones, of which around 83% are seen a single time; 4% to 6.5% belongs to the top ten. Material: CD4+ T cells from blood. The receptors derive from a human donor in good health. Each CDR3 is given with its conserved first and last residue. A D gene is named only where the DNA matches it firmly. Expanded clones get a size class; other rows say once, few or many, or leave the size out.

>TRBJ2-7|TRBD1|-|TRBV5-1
TGCGCCAGCCAAACCGGGACAGGGGCCTACGAGCAGTACTTC
CASQTGTGAYEQYF
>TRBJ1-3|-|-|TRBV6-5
TGTGCCAGCAGTCGATCCTCTGGAAACACCATATATTTT
CASSRSSGNTIYF
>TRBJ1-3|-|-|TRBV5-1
TGCGCCAGCAGCCTAAGGGGTTCTGGAAACACCATATATTTT
CASSLRGSGNTIYF
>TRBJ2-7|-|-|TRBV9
TGTGCCAGCGAGAGTCCGCGGGTCCCCTACGAGCAGTACTTC
CASESPRVPYEQYF
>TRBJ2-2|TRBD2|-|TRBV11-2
TGTGCCAGCAGCCGGACTAGCGGGAGGGCCGGGGAGCTGTTTTTT
CASSRTSGRAGELFF
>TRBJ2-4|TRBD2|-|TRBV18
TGTGCCAGCTCATCACTAGCGGGGGGGCGAGGAGCCAAAAACATTCAGTACTTC
CASSSLAGGRGAKNIQYF
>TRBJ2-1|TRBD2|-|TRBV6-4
TGTGCCAGCAGTACCTCTAGCGGGAACAATGAGCAGTTCTTC
CASSTSSGNNEQFF
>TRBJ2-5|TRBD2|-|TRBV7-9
TGTGCCAGCAGCCCCCTAGCGGGATGGCAAGAGACCCAGTACTTC
CASSPLAGWQETQYF
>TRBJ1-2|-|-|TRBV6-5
TGTGCCAGCCGTGCACTGGGATGGGACTATGGCTACACCTTC
CASRALGWDYGYTF
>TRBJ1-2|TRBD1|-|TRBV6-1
TGTGCCAGCAAAGGGACAGTGGGCGGCTACACCTTC
CASKGTVGGYTF
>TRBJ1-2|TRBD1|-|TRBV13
TGTGCCAGCAGCGATAAATACCTCGCCAGGGGGCGATATGGCTACACCTTC
CASSDKYLARGRYGYTF
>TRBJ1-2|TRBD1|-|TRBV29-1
TGCAGCGTTGACTTGGCAGGGAGGCACAGGGGCTATGGCTACACCTTC
CSVDLAGRHRGYGYTF
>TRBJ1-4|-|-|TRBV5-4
TGTGCCAGCAGCTCTCGGTTTGAGGAAAAACTGTTTTTT
CASSSRFEEKLFF
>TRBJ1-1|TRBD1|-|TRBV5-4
TGTGCCAGCAGCCATACGGACAGGAGGGGAGCTTTCTTT
CASSHTDRRGAFF
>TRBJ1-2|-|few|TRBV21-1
TGTGCCAGCAGCAAAGCGCTTAAAGATGGCTACACCTTC
CASSKALKDGYTF
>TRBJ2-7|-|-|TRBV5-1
TGCGCCAGCAAGGGTCCAGGGGCCGAGCAGTACTTC
CASKGPGAEQYF
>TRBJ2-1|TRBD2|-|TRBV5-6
TGTGCCAGCAGCTTGTTCGCCAGCTACGGGCTAGCGGGAGAGGATGAGCAGTTCTTC
CASSLFASYGLAGEDEQFF
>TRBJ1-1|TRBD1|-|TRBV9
TGTGCCAGCAGCGTAGAAAAGGGGGCCCGAGCTTTCTTT
CASSVEKGARAFF
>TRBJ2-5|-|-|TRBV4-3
TGCGCCAGCAGCCAAGTCTCGCTGGGGGGCCAAGAGACCCAGTACTTC
CASSQVSLGGQETQYF
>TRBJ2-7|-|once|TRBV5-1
TGCGCCAGCAGCCTTGACGGACTGTACGAGCAGTACTTC
CASSLDGLYEQYF
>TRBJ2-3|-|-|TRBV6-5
TGTGCCATCAGGGCGGGAAATCCCACAGATACGCAGTATTTT
CAIRAGNPTDTQYF
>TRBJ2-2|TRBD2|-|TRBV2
TGTGCCAGCAGTGCTCCGACTAGCGGGAGAGGGACCGGGGAGCTGTTTTTT
CASSAPTSGRGTGELFF
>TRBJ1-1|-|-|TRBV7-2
TGTGCCAGCAGCTCACTTACCGGGGGCACTGAAGCTTTCTTT
CASSSLTGGTEAFF
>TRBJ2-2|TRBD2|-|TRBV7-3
TGTGCCAGCAGCTTCCGCGGGGGAGCGAACACCGGGGAGCTGTTTTTT
CASSFRGGANTGELFF
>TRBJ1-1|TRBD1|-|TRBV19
TGTGCCAGTAGCCCCGGGACAGGGGGGCAAAGGGGTTTCTTT
CASSPGTGGQRGFF
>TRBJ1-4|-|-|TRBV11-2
TGTGCCAGCAGCTTAGATTTAGGGAAACTGTTTTTT
CASSLDLGKLFF
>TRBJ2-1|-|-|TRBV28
TGTGCCAGCAGCCAGGGTTCGGTGAATGAGCAGTTCTTC
CASSQGSVNEQFF
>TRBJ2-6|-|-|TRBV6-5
TGTGCCAGCAGTTACTTTCGCAGTGGGGCCAACGTCCTGACTTTC
CASSYFRSGANVLTF
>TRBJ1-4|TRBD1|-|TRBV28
TGTGCCAGCAGTTTATCCTGGGACAGGGTGTTTAGGACAACTAATGAAAAACTGTTTTTT
CASSLSWDRVFRTTNEKLFF
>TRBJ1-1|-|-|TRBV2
TGTGCCAGCAGTGAATTGGGCAGGTACACTGAAGCTTTCTTT
CASSELGRYTEAFF
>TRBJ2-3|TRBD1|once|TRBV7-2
TGTGCCAGCAGTTCCCCAGGGGGCAGGGATACGCAGTATTTT
CASSSPGGRDTQYF
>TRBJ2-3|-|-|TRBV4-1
TGCGCCAGCAGCCAAGACAAGTTCGGGCTAAGCACAGATACGCAGTATTTT
CASSQDKFGLSTDTQYF
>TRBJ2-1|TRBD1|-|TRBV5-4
TGTGCCAGCAGCTTGGCCATGGGACAGGCCGAGAAGGAGTTCTTC
CASSLAMGQAEKEFF
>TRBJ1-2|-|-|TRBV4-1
TGCGCCAGCAGCCGACAGGTCAACTATGGCTACACCTTC
CASSRQVNYGYTF
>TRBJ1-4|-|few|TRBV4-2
TGTGCCAGCAGCCGCCAAGGCAGGGCTGAAAAACTGTTTTTT
CASSRQGRAEKLFF
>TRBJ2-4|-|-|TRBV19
TGTGCCAGTAGTATAGTGAAGGGGACATCGGCCCGACTAAACATTCAGTACTTC
CASSIVKGTSARLNIQYF
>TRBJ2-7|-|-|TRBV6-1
TGTGCCAGCAGCGGCCCCCCCTACGAGCAGTACTTC
CASSGPPYEQYF
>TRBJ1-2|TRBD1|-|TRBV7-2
TGTGCCATCACAAACCGGACAGGGGGTAACTATGGCTACACCTTC
CAITNRTGGNYGYTF
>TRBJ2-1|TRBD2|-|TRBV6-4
TGTGCCAGCAGTGTCTCCGGGGGGACTAGCCGGGAGCAGTTCTTC
CASSVSGGTSREQFF
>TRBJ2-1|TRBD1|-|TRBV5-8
TGTGCCAGCAGCTTAGGACAGGGGCTCTACAATGAGCAGTTCTTC
CASSLGQGLYNEQFF
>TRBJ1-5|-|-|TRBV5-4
TGTGCCAGCAGCTTGGGCGGGGGGCGAGGCAATCAGCCCCAGCATTTT
CASSLGGGRGNQPQHF